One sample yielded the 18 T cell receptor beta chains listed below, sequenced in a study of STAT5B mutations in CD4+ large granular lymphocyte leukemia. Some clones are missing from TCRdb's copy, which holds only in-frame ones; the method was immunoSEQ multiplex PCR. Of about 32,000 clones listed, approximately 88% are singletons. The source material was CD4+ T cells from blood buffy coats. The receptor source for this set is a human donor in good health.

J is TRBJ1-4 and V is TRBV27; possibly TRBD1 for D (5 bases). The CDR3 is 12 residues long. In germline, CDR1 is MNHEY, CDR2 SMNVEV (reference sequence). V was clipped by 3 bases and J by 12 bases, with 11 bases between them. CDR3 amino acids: CASSLGGRELFF. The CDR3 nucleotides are TGTGCCAGCAGTTTGGGGGGTCGGGAACTGTTTTTT.

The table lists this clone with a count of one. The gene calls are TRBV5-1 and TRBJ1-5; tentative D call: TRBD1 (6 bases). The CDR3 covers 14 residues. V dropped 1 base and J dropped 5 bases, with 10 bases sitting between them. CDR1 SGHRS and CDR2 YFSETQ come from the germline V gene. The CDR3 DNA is TGCGCCAGCAGCTTGACAGGGCAGGATCAGCCCCAGCATTTT. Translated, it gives CASSLTGQDQPQHF.

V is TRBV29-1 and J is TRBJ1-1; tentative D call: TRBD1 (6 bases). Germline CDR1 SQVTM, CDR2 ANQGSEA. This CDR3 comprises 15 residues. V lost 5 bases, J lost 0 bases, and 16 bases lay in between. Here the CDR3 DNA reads TGCAGCGTTCCTCGGGGGGACAAAATGAACACTGAAGCTTTCTTT. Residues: CSVPRGDKMNTEAFF.

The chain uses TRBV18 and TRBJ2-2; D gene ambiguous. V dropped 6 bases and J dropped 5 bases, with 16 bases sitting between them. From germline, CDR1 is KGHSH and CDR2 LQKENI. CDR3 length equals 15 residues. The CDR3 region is CASSPLVRGTGELFF. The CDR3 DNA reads TGTGCCAGCTCGCCCCTCGTTCGTGGGACCGGGGAGCTGTTTTTT.

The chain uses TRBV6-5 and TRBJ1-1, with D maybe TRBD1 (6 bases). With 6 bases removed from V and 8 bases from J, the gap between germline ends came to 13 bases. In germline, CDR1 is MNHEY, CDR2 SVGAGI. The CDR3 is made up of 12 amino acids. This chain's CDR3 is CASRATGEEAFF. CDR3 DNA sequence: TGTGCCAGCAGAGCGACAGGCGAAGAAGCTTTCTTT.

CDR3 protein: CASSSPGLFTDTQYF. CDR3 coding DNA: TGTGCCAGCAGCTCTCCGGGACTTTTCACAGATACGCAGTATTTT. The chain has TRBV5-4 and TRBJ2-3; tentatively, D is TRBD2 (6 bases). Germline V gene lookup returns CDR1 SGHNT and CDR2 YYREEE (reference sequence). The length of the CDR3 is 15 residues. Between the trimmed V and J ends, which lost 3 bases and 2 bases, there was a span of 13 bases.

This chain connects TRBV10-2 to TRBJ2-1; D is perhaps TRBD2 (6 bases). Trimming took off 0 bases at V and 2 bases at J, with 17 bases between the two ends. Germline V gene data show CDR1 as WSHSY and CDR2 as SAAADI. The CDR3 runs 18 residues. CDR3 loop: CASSESYGGNSAYNEQFF. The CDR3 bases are TGCGCCAGCAGTGAGTCTTACGGAGGGAACTCTGCCTACAATGAGCAGTTCTTC.

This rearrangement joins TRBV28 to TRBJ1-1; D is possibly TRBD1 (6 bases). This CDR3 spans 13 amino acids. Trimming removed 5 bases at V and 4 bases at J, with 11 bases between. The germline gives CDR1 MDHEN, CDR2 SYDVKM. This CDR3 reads CASSPGHLTEAFF. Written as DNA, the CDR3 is TGTGCCAGCAGTCCGGGACACCTCACTGAAGCTTTCTTT.

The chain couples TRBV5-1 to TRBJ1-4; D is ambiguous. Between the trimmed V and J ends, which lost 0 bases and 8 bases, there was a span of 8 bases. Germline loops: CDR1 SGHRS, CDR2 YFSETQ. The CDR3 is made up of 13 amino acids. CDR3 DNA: TGCGCCAGCAGCTTGGGAACAATGGAAAAACTGTTTTTT. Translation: CASSLGTMEKLFF.

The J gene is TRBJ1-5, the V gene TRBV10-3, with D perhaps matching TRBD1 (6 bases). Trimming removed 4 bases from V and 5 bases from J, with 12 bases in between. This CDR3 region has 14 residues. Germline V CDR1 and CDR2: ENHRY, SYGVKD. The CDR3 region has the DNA TGTGCCATCAGTGCCGAGACAGGAGATCAGCCCCAGCATTTT. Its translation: CAISAETGDQPQHF.

CDR3 protein: CASSSGLAGIDTQYF. The CDR3 DNA follows: TGTGCCAGCAGCTCGGGACTAGCGGGGATAGATACGCAGTATTTT. The V and J genes are TRBV5-6 and TRBJ2-3, with 13 bases aligning to TRBD2. Trimming removed 3 bases from V and 5 bases from J; junction bases left unmatched: 3. Per germline, CDR1 SGHDT and CDR2 YYEEEE. The CDR3 extends over 15 amino acids.

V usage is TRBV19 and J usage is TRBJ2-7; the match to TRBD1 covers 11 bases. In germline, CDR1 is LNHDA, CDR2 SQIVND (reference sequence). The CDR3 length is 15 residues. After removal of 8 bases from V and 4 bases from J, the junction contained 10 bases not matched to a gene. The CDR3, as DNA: TGTGCCAGTTCCATGTCCGGGACAGGGGGTTACGAGCAGTACTTC. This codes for CASSMSGTGGYEQYF.

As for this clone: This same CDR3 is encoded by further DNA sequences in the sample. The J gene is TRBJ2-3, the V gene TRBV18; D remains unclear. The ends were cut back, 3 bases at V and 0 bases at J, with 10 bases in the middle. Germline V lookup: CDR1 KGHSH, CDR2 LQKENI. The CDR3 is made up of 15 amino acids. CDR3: CASSPSGLSTDTQYF. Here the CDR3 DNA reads TGTGCCAGCTCACCTTCCGGCCTTAGCACAGATACGCAGTATTTT.

CDR3 sequence reads: CASSLGLTNTGELFF. CDR3 sequence (DNA): TGTGCCAGCAGCTTAGGTCTAACAAACACCGGGGAGCTGTTTTTT. The gene calls are TRBV7-2 and TRBJ2-2, with no clear D. Germline V gene data show CDR1 as SGHTA and CDR2 as FQGNSA. The CDR3 is 15 amino acids. The ends were cut back, 1 base at V and 2 bases at J, with 8 bases in the middle.

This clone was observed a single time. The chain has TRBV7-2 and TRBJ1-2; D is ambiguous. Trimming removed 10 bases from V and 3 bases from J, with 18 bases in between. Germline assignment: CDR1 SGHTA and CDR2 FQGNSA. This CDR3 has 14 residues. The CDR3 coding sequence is TGTGCCACCTCCTTTTCGTCGGGATACTATGGCTACACCTTC. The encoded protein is CATSFSSGYYGYTF.

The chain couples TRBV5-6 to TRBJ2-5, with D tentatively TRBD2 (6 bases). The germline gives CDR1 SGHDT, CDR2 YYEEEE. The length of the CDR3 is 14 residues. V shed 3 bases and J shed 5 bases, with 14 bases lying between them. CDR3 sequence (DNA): TGTGCCAGCAGCTCGGGTGGAGGGGAGGAGACCCAGTACTTC. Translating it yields CASSSGGGEETQYF.

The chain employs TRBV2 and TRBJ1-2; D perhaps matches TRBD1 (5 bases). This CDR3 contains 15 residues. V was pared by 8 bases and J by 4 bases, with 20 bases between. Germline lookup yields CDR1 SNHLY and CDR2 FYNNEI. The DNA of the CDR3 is TGTGCCAGCGATCGTATCCGACAGAGAATCTATGGCTACACCTTC. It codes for CASDRIRQRIYGYTF.

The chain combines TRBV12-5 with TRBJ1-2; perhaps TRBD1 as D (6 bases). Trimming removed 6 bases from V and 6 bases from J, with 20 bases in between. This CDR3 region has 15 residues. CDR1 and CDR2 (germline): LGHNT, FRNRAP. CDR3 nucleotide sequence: TGTGCTAGTGGATCGGACAGCTATCCTCTAAATGGCTACACCTTC. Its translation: CASGSDSYPLNGYTF.